The 6 T cell receptor beta chains below come from one sample, sequenced in a study of CD8 T cells in ankylosing spondylitis. In TCRdb, the 5' RACE reads were re-called with MiXCR into one record per CDR3 protein. The sample has roughly 230,000 distinct CDR3 sequences, about 18% seen once; the top ten hold around 32%. The sample consisted of blood, either unsorted or a sorted T cell fraction (not recorded which). The receptor set was obtained from a male donor with ankylosing spondylitis or in good health (not recorded which).

This clonotype was picked up many times. The chain recombines TRBV3-1 with TRBJ2-1, with 9 bases matching TRBD2. CDR3 length: 17 amino acids. Trimming cost V 1 base and J 2 bases; bases outside gene matches: 6. Per the germline V gene, CDR1 is LGHDT and CDR2 is YNNKEL (reference sequence). CDR3 loop: CASSQGVLAGPYNEQFF. The CDR3, as DNA: TGTGCCAGCAGCCAAGGGGTACTAGCGGGCCCCTACAATGAGCAGTTCTTC.

This clonotype was recorded at least ten times. The chain uses TRBV6-5 and TRBJ2-7; D possibly matches TRBD1 or TRBD2 (5 bases each). This CDR3 is 14 amino acids long. Germline V gene sequence: CDR1 MNHEY, CDR2 SVGAGI. Trimming stripped 6 bases from V and 5 bases from J, with 17 bases between. Here the CDR3 DNA reads TGTGCCAGCAGATACCGGGACGCCGGTCACGAGCAGTACTTC. It translates to CASRYRDAGHEQYF.

The V and J genes are TRBV27 and TRBJ1-2, with TRBD1 as a possible D gene (5 bases). Germline V gene lookup returns CDR1 MNHEY and CDR2 SMNVEV (reference sequence). This CDR3 comprises 14 residues. V gave up 5 bases and J gave up 2 bases, with 12 bases separating them. DNA for the CDR3: TGTGCCAGCAGTCCCCGTGGGGGGAACTATGGCTACACCTTC. Its translation is CASSPRGGNYGYTF.

This clonotype was counted ten times or more. V is TRBV28 and J is TRBJ2-1, with D unclear. The CDR3 sequence is 12 residues long. The germline gives CDR1 MDHEN, CDR2 SYDVKM. The germline V and J ends were trimmed by 6 bases and 6 bases, with 9 bases remaining between them. This CDR3 is CASSPTVNEQFF. The CDR3 DNA reads TGTGCCAGCAGCCCCACGGTCAATGAGCAGTTCTTC. The whole variable domain, remainder taken from reference TRBV28 and TRBJ2-1, is DVKVTQSSRYLVKRTGEKVFLECVQDMDHENMFWYRQDPGLGLRLIYFSYDVKMKEKGDIPEGYSVSREKKERFSLILESASTNQTSMYLCASSPTVNEQFFGPGTRLTVL.

This clonotype came up many times. The chain has TRBV9 and TRBJ1-2; D is uncertain. CDR1 and CDR2 (germline): SGDLS, YYNGEE. The V end lost 0 bases, the J end lost 2 bases, and 11 bases lay between the germline ends. This CDR3 has 15 residues. This chain's CDR3 is CASSVAGSLNYGYTF. DNA for the CDR3: TGTGCCAGCAGCGTAGCCGGCAGCCTAAACTATGGCTACACCTTC. Drawing the rest from reference TRBV9 and TRBJ1-2, the complete variable domain is DSGVTQTPKHLITATGQRVTLRCSPRSGDLSVYWYQQSLDQGLQFLIQYYNGEERAKGNILERFSAQQFPDLHSELNLSSLELGDSALYFCASSVAGSLNYGYTFGSGTRLTVV.

The V gene is TRBV29-1, the J gene TRBJ1-2; D is possibly TRBD1 (6 bases). The CDR3 is 13 amino acids. V was cut by 3 bases and J by 5 bases, with 13 bases left in between. CDR1 and CDR2 from the germline V gene are SQVTM and ANQGSEA. The CDR3 loop reads CSVDEGGIYGYTF. The CDR3, as DNA: TGCAGCGTTGATGAAGGGGGAATTTATGGCTACACCTTC.